This is a list of T cell receptor beta chains from one sample in a study of blood T cell repertoires in COVID-19. Measured with immunoSEQ multiplex PCR; TCRdb has only the in-frame clones, and not every one. Of under 250,000 clones in the sample, approximately 91% were seen once. Input material: peripheral blood. All receptors come from a man in his forties or fifties with COVID-19, enrolled during active disease. Both conserved end residues are part of each CDR3. A D gene is named only where the DNA matches it firmly. Clone size is not always given. Where it is, it says once, few, many or a class for expanded clones.

-	TRBV7-3	TRBJ2-1	TRBD2	TGTGCCAGCAGCTTCGGGACTAGCGGGGGGAATGAGCAGTTCTTC	CASSFGTSGGNEQFF
-	TRBV7-3	TRBJ2-3	TRBD2	TGTGCCAGCGGGACTAGAGAATCCGATACGCAGTATTTT	CASGTRESDTQYF
-	TRBV27	TRBJ2-7	-	TGTGCCAGCCGTAAGGGAGCCCACTCCTACGAGCAGTACTTC	CASRKGAHSYEQYF
-	TRBV5-5	TRBJ1-4	TRBD1	TGTGCCAGCAGGTTTTCCCCGACAGGGAATAATGAAAAACTGTTTTTT	CASRFSPTGNNEKLFF
-	TRBV7-9	TRBJ1-4	-	TGTGCCAGCAGCTCAGGGGCCCAGGGCGCGTACGAAAAACTGTTTTTT	CASSSGAQGAYEKLFF
-	TRBV28	TRBJ1-5	TRBD1	TGTGCCAGCAGCACGACAGGGGGCGGTTTGGGCAGCAATCAGCCCCAGCATTTT	CASSTTGGGLGSNQPQHF
-	TRBV27	TRBJ2-1	TRBD2	TGTGCCAGCAGTTTACTAGCGGGGAATGAGCAGTTCTTC	CASSLLAGNEQFF
once	TRBV7-8	TRBJ2-1	-	TGTGCCAGCAGCTTCGCCTACAATGAGCAGTTCTTC	CASSFAYNEQFF
-	TRBV7-2	TRBJ2-1	TRBD2	TGTGCCAGCAGCTTAGCCTCGGGACTAGCGGGAGCTAGGACCTACAATGAGCAGTTCTTC	CASSLASGLAGARTYNEQFF
-	TRBV14	TRBJ2-3	-	TGTGCCAGCAGCCACCGGGACACTGGCACAGATACGCAGTATTTT	CASSHRDTGTDTQYF
once	TRBV3-1/TRBV3-2	TRBJ2-5	-	TGTGCCAGCAGCCAAGATGATCCAGGGTCCTGGGAGACCCAGTACTTC	CASSQDDPGSWETQYF
-	TRBV27	TRBJ1-6	-	TGTGCCAGCAGCCCTCTTAATCTAATCCAGGGGCGGAGTAATTCACCCCTCCACTTT	CASSPLNLIQGRSNSPLHF
-	TRBV27	TRBJ1-5	-	TGTGCCAGCGGTCAGTATAGCAATCAGCCCCAGCATTTT	CASGQYSNQPQHF
once	TRBV19	TRBJ1-4	-	TGTGCCAGTAGCCTTCCAGGGGTGGCTAATGAAAAACTGTTTTTT	CASSLPGVANEKLFF
-	TRBV2	TRBJ1-1	-	TGTGCCGGCAATATTGTACAGGGAACTGAAGCTTTCTTT	CAGNIVQGTEAFF
-	TRBV19	TRBJ2-7	TRBD2	TGTGCCAGTAGCAAGCCTAGCGGGAGGTCCCACGAGCAGTACTTC	CASSKPSGRSHEQYF
-	TRBV4-2	TRBJ2-3	-	TGTGCCAGCAGTCCAGCCGCAGCGTTCTTAGATACGCAGTATTTT	CASSPAAAFLDTQYF
once	TRBV3-1/TRBV3-2	TRBJ2-7	-	TGTGCCAGCAGCCAAGTGTTTAGCGGACCCTCCTACGAGCAGTACTTC	CASSQVFSGPSYEQYF
few	TRBV27	TRBJ1-6	-	TGTGCCAGCAGTCCCCAGGTTCAGTCACCCCTCCACTTT	CASSPQVQSPLHF
-	TRBV7-7	TRBJ2-1	TRBD2	TGTGCTAGCAGTCCAGTCGGGGGGGATGAGCAGTTCTTC	CASSPVGGDEQFF
-	TRBV6-6	TRBJ2-2	TRBD2	TGTGCCAGCAGTCGACCTAGCGGGAGGGCCGGCGGGGAGCTGTTTTTT	CASSRPSGRAGGELFF